This T cell receptor beta chain is from a study of blood T cell repertoires in COVID-19. Clones were sequenced by immunoSEQ multiplex PCR, and TCRdb holds only the in-frame ones, with some missing. The data show more than 150,000 clones, with 60% to 80% seen just once and over 13% held by the top ten. The CDR3 sequence is 13 residues long. Sequencing was performed on PBMCs or T cells enriched from blood (not recorded which). The genes are TRBV12-2 and TRBJ2-7; the table's D call, TRBD1, was not checked against the DNA. TRBV12-2 is described as a pseudogene. This sequence originates from a man aged 55-75 years who had been exposed to COVID-19. The CDR3 loop reads CASRSLPGYEQYF. The DNA of the CDR3 is TGTGCAAGTCGCTCCCTCCCAGGCTACGAGCAGTACTTC.